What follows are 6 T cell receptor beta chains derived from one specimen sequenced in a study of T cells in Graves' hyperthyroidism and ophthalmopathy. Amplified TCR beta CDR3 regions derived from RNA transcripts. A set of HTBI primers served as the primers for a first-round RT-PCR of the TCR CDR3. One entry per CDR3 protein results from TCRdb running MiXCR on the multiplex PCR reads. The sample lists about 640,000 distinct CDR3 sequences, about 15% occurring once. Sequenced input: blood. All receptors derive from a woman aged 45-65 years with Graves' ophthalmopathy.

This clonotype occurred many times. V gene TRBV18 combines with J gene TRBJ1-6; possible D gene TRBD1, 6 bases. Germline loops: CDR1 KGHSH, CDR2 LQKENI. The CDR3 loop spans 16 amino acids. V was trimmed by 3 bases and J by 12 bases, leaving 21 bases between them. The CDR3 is CASSPATGYLWGPLHF. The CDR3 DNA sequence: TGTGCCAGCTCACCTGCTACAGGGTACCTTTGGGGACCCCTCCACTTT.

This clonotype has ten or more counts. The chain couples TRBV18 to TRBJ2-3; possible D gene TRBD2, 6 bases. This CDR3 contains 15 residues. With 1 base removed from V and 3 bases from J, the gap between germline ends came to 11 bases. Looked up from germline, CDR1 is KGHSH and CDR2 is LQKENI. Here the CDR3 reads CASSPRRAGTDTQYF. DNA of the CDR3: TGTGCCAGCTCACCACGGAGGGCCGGTACAGATACGCAGTATTTT. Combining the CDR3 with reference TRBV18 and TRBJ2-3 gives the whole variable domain NAGVMQNPRHLVRRRGQEARLRCSPMKGHSHVYWYRQLPEEGLKFMVYLQKENIIDESGMPKERFSAEFPKEGPSILRIQQVVRGDSAAYFCASSPRRAGTDTQYFGPGTRLTVL.

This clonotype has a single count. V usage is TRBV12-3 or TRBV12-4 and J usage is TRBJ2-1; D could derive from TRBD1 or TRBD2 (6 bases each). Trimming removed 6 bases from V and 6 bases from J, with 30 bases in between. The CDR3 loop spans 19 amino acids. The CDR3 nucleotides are TGTGCCAGCAGCGTAGCTACAGGGAGACTCGGAGGGGGTCCCAATGAGCAGTTCTTC. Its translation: CASSVATGRLGGGPNEQFF.

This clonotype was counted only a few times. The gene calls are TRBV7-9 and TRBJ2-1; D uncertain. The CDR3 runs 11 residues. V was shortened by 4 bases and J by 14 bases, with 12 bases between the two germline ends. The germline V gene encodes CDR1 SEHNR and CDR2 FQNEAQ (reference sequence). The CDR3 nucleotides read TGTGCCAGCAGCTGGTTAACGGATGAGTTCTTC. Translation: CASSWLTDEFF.

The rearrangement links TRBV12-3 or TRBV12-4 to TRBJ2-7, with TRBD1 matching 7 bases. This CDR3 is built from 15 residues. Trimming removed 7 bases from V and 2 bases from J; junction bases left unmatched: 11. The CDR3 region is CASKSGTDKPYEQYF. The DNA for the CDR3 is TGTGCCAGCAAATCCGGGACAGACAAACCCTACGAGCAGTACTTC.

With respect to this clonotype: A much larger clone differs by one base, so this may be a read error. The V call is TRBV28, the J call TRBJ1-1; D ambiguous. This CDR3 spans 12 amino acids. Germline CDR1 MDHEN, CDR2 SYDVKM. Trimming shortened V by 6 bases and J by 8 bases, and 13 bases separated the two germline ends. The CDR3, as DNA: TGTGCCAGCAGGCCAACAGCTTACGAAGCTTTCTTT. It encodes CASRPTAYEAFF.